Listed here are 20 T cell receptor beta chains from one sample, sequenced in a study of T cells after yellow fever vaccination (dated by TCRdb to between 2018 and 2020). The intended sense of this specimen's treatment or condition label: live attenuated yellow fever vaccine strain. Library prep was done by 5' RACE. The sequencer was an Illumina NovaSeq 6000. TCRdb's own reprocessing of the public reads used fastp at Q25 and MiXCR and kept productive beta chains. All rows with the same CDR3 protein become a single entry with the most common DNA and genes. In this sample the table shows some 120,000 distinct CDR3 sequences, about 8.2% of which occur a single time. The ten largest make up under 40% of the sample. Sequenced material: CD8+ T cells sorted from PBMCs, taken on the day of the yellow fever booster vaccination. Receptors originate from a man between 18 and 29 years old who received the YFV17D yellow fever vaccine.

There are many counts of this clonotype. The chain recombines TRBV6-2 or TRBV6-3 with TRBJ2-7; D is perhaps TRBD1 (5 bases). This CDR3 is 15 amino acids long. The germline V gene has CDR1 MNHEY and CDR2 SVGEGT. Trimming shortened V by 6 bases and J by 2 bases, and 17 bases separated the two germline ends. For the CDR3, the DNA is TGTGCCAGCAGCTTTCAGGATGGGGCTACCTACGAGCAGTACGTC. This gives the protein CASSFQDGATYEQYV.

This clonotype was picked up a small number of times. The V gene is TRBV7-3, the J gene TRBJ2-2; no firm D call. Deletions cut 2 bases from V and 6 bases from J, with 10 bases between. The length of the CDR3 is 14 residues. The V gene's germline CDR1 is SGHTA and CDR2 FQGTGA. CDR3: CASSLLLAAGELFF. Here the CDR3 DNA reads TGTGCCAGCAGCTTATTACTGGCGGCCGGGGAGCTGTTTTTT.

V usage is TRBV7-9 and J usage is TRBJ2-5, with D possibly called TRBD1 or TRBD2 (5 bases each). The V end lost 0 bases, the J end lost 2 bases, and 13 bases lay between the germline ends. Germline V gives CDR1 SEHNR, CDR2 FQNEAQ (reference sequence). The CDR3 runs to 16 residues. The DNA for the CDR3 is TGTGCCAGCAGCTTAGCCGGGACGGCAGAACAAGAGACCCAGTACTTC. Encoded protein: CASSLAGTAEQETQYF.

This clonotype was seen at least ten times. The chain links TRBV20-1 to TRBJ2-3, with TRBD2 as a possible D gene (5 bases). Germline loops: CDR1 DFQATT, CDR2 SNEGSKA (reference sequence). This CDR3 is 18 amino acids long. V was pared by 3 bases and J by 0 bases, with 22 bases between. The CDR3, as DNA: TGCAGTGCTAGTTTACCGGGGATAGCATTACCCAGCACAGATACGCAGTATTTT. Its translation: CSASLPGIALPSTDTQYF.

This clonotype showed up just a few times. This chain links TRBV7-6 with TRBJ2-7; the D call may be TRBD1 or TRBD2 (5 bases each). The CDR3 covers 13 residues. Trimming took 3 bases from V and 4 from J, leaving 10 bases between them. Germline CDR1 SGHVS, CDR2 FNYEAQ. CDR3 nucleotide sequence: TGTGCCAGCAGCTTGGGGGAAGGTTACGAGCAGTACTTC. It translates to CASSLGEGYEQYF.

The V and J genes are TRBV10-2 and TRBJ1-5; a weak D match, TRBD1 (6 bases). Germline V gene sequence: CDR1 WSHSY, CDR2 SAAADI. The CDR3 has 15 residues. Trimming took 3 bases from V and 6 from J, leaving 15 bases between them. The CDR3 reads CASSDGGGLSQPQHF. CDR3 DNA sequence: TGCGCCAGCAGTGATGGGGGGGGCCTTAGTCAGCCCCAGCATTTT.

The sample holds a few counts of this clonotype. The rearrangement joins TRBV4-1 to TRBJ1-2; D is undetermined. Trimming left V 0 bases short and J 8 bases short, with 4 bases between. The germline CDR1 and CDR2 sequences are MGHRA and YSYEKL. The length of the CDR3 is 11 residues. The CDR3 nucleotides are TGCGCCAGCAGCCAAGATGGGGGCTACACCTTC. This sequence encodes CASSQDGGYTF.

The chain employs TRBV14 and TRBJ2-2; tentative D call: TRBD1 (6 bases). V was cut by 4 bases and J by 3 bases, with 12 bases left in between. This CDR3 contains 15 residues. The germline V gene has CDR1 SGHDN and CDR2 FVKESK. The DNA of the CDR3 is TGTGCCAGCAGCCCTGAGACAGGTTACACCGGGGAGCTGTTTTTT. Its protein product is CASSPETGYTGELFF. The full variable domain, completed using reference TRBV14 and TRBJ2-2, is EAGVTQFPSHSVIEKGQTVTLRCDPISGHDNLYWYRRVMGKEIKFLLHFVKESKQDESGMPNNRFLAERTGGTYSTLKVQPAELEDSGVYFCASSPETGYTGELFFGEGSRLTVL.

This chain joins TRBV9 and TRBJ2-5, with 8 bases lining up with TRBD2. The germline gives CDR1 SGDLS, CDR2 YYNGEE. The V segment lost 7 bases and the J segment 5 bases; nucleotides outside the gene matches: 10. CDR3 length equals 14 residues. CDR3 bases: TGTGCCAGCTCCGGACTAGCCATAACGGAGACCCAGTACTTC. Translation: CASSGLAITETQYF.

In regard to this clonotype: A junction end diverges from the germline sequence, so it may reflect a read error. This chain connects TRBV7-9 to TRBJ2-1; a possible D gene is TRBD1 (5 bases). Per germline, CDR1 SEHNR and CDR2 FQNEAQ (reference sequence). This CDR3 is 15 amino acids long. CDR3 DNA: TGTGCCAGCAGCAGGGCCCGGCAGGGCTACACTGAGCAGTTCTTC. This translates into CASSRARQGYTEQFF.

This clonotype was observed a few times. CDR3 coding DNA: TGTGCCATCATGGCAGGGGGCACGGAGACCCAGTACTTC. Translated: CAIMAGGTETQYF. The chain links TRBV10-3 to TRBJ2-5, with 8 nucleotides matching TRBD1. The junction had 6 bases not matched to a gene; V was cut back by 7 bases and J by 5 bases. CDR3 size: 13 residues. The germline CDR1 and CDR2 sequences are ENHRY and SYGVKD.

This clonotype was seen a handful of times. J is TRBJ2-7 and V is TRBV6-5; possibly TRBD1 for D (6 bases). V was shortened by 6 bases and J by 7 bases, with 13 bases between the two germline ends. Per germline, CDR1 MNHEY and CDR2 SVGAGI. This CDR3 is built from 12 residues. The CDR3 spells CASSPQDSEQYF. In DNA, the CDR3 is TGTGCCAGCAGCCCACAGGACAGTGAGCAGTACTTC.

V gene TRBV5-6 combines with J gene TRBJ2-2; maybe TRBD1 (6 bases). The CDR3 has 19 residues. The germline V gene has CDR1 SGHDT and CDR2 YYEEEE. Between the trimmed V and J ends, which lost 0 bases and 4 bases, there was a span of 22 bases. The CDR3 sequence: CASSLDRARVLIGTGELFF. The CDR3 DNA is TGTGCCAGCAGCTTGGACAGGGCCAGGGTGTTAATCGGCACCGGGGAGCTGTTTTTT.

The chain carries TRBV7-9 and TRBJ2-2; weak D call: TRBD2 (5 bases). The germline V and J ends were trimmed by 1 base and 1 base, with 10 bases remaining between them. The germline CDR1 and CDR2 sequences are SEHNR and FQNEAQ (reference sequence). The CDR3 contains 16 residues. This CDR3 reads CASSLELGVNTGELFF. The CDR3 bases are TGTGCCAGCAGCTTAGAGCTCGGGGTGAACACCGGGGAGCTGTTTTTT.

This clonotype was counted between two and nine times. J is TRBJ1-2 and V is TRBV7-9; no definite D call. V dropped 3 bases and J dropped 7 bases, with 9 bases sitting between them. The germline CDR1 and CDR2 sequences are SEHNR and FQNEAQ (reference sequence). CDR3 length: 12 amino acids. The chain's CDR3 is CASSLGYLGYTF. The CDR3 DNA is TGTGCCAGCAGCTTGGGGTATCTTGGCTACACCTTC.

The chain employs TRBV20-1 and TRBJ2-7; D unclear. Germline CDR1 and CDR2: DFQATT and SNEGSKA (reference sequence). The CDR3 has 13 residues. The germline V and J ends were trimmed by 5 bases and 0 bases, with 11 bases remaining between them. Written as DNA, the CDR3 is TGCAGTGCTGGCGACCTTGACTCCTACGAGCAGTACGTC. It is translated as CSAGDLDSYEQYV.

This clonotype was observed a handful of times. The chain combines TRBV11-2 with TRBJ2-7; D not resolved. Trimming pared 1 base from V and 3 bases from J, leaving 10 bases between. Germline V lookup: CDR1 SGHAT, CDR2 FQNNGV. The CDR3 extends over 14 amino acids. The CDR3 DNA reads as TGTGCCAGCAGCTTAGCCGTAGGGATCTACGAGCAGTACTTC. This encodes CASSLAVGIYEQYF.

This clonotype appeared a few times. The chain has TRBV3-1 and TRBJ2-7, with D perhaps TRBD2 (5 bases). The CDR3 contains 15 residues. The germline CDR1 and CDR2 sequences are LGHDT and YNNKEL (reference sequence). V shed 5 bases and J shed 0 bases, with 14 bases lying between them. CDR3 loop: CASSEGRYFSYEQYF. CDR3 in DNA: TGTGCCAGCAGCGAGGGCCGATACTTCTCCTACGAGCAGTACTTC.

The chain is built from TRBV5-4 and TRBJ2-7, with D maybe TRBD2 (6 bases). V was cut by 2 bases and J by 7 bases, with 13 bases left in between. From germline, CDR1 is SGHNT and CDR2 YYREEE (reference sequence). This CDR3 is built from 13 residues. The CDR3 here is CASSFSGAGEQYV. The CDR3 bases are TGTGCCAGCAGCTTCTCCGGGGCGGGGGAGCAGTACGTC.

This clonotype was seen a handful of times. The CDR3 region has the DNA TGTGCCAGCAGTTACTCCGGACAGAGCGAGCAGTACGTC. Translation gives CASSYSGQSEQYV. The V call is TRBV6-5, the J call TRBJ2-7; D might be TRBD1 (6 bases). V was shortened by 0 bases and J by 6 bases, with 9 bases between the two germline ends. CDR3 size: 13 residues. The V gene's germline CDR1 is MNHEY and CDR2 SVGAGI.